This TCR beta chain was recovered during a study of T cell responses to AZD1222 COVID-19 vaccine (dated by TCRdb to 2020 to 2023). At the level of the whole study: AZD1222 recipients whose second dose came at about 4 weeks and those whose second dose came at about 12 weeks were combined into one group, since spike-specific TCR depth and breadth did not differ between the two schedules. A total of about 230 trial participants underwent TCR sequencing, of whom around 200 received two doses of AZD1222 and some 26 received two doses of the MenACWY control vaccine. Trial participants were enrolled by age into subgroups of 18-55, 56-69 and 70-plus years, and roughly 160, 29 and 62 TCR-sequenced participants, respectively, were included in these subgroups. Findings and caveats that apply to the study as a whole: Nearly half of unique spike-specific TCRs reportedly recognized epitopes outside regions mutated in the B.1.351 and B.1.1.7 variants. Vaccine-associated CD4 TCRs spanned the whole spike protein, with dominant responses in regions 160-218 and 743-854. In the small 56-69-year group, the increase in depth fell short of significance, most likely because of low power. Participants were mostly white British, with more females than males. The authors suggested clonal diversity may have been underestimated. After two AZD1222 doses, both the breadth and the depth of spike-specific TCRs were significantly higher than at day 0 and than in MenACWY recipients. Only six AZD1222 recipients were SARS-CoV-2 seropositive at baseline, limiting conclusions about previously exposed vaccinees. Because no day 14 peak-response samples were available, repertoires were characterized only after the peak T cell response.

Taken from cysteine to phenylalanine, the CDR3 has 15 residues. The kept DNA is CDR3 alone, 45 bases in frame from the first base. V is pared back by 2 bases and J by 0 bases, with 13 bases lying between the germline termini. Per the germline V gene (reference sequence), GTSNPN is the CDR1 and SVGIG is the CDR2. What this sample's time point label stands for: baseline before first vaccination. Vaccinee samples came from UK trials COV001 and COV002, including a single-blind randomized controlled phase 2/3 trial of AZD1222 (ChAdOx1 nCoV-19) in healthy adults. For TCRbeta chain sequencing, PBMC samples from trial participants were taken at day 0 and at day 28 after the second dose. As to this clone: No antigen is known for it. Base quality data are lacking; no much larger clone is found one base away.

The CDR3 regions of human TCRbeta chains were analyzed by immunosequencing. Regarding the original processing steps: Repertoire TCRs were matched against a reference library of SARS-CoV-2-specific TCRs generated with the MIRA antigen-specificity platform. Breadth meant the fraction of unique TCRs that were SARS-CoV-2-associated, whereas depth meant the fraction of total T cells that were SARS-CoV-2-associated. Using the MIRA data, each spike-specific TCR was mapped to the spike region that the TCR reacts to and placed in a CD4 or CD8 class. Log10-transformed breadth and depth values were compared by one-way ANOVA with Sidak's multiple comparisons tests. The table was pulled from immuneACCESS by TCRdb, which kept in-frame rearrangements only. Such tables lose some clones; where checked, under half of the loss comes from unresolved V genes, and the rest has no known cause. The D gene and trimming were derived from the DNA, and the V and J assignments and clone size from that table. In all, the sample holds about 150,000 clones, and approximately 88% of those were seen once. The biggest ten clones account for 2% to 2.5% of the sample.

The sequencing here drew on peripheral blood, taken on day 0 of AZD1222 vaccination. Recombination joined TRBV30 with TRBJ1-1; a tentative D call is TRBD1 (6 bases match). The sequence was collected from an adult in good health. The nucleotide sequence reads as follows: TGTGCCTGGAGTACCTGGGGGGCCTTGAACACTGAAGCTTTCTTT. The translation is CAWSTWGALNTEAFF.